The clone carrying this T cell receptor beta chain was counted a single time. What it binds is not known. V was trimmed by 5 bases and J by 0 bases, leaving 3 bases between them. Germline CDR1 DFQATT, CDR2 SNEGSKA (reference sequence). The CDR3 covers 11 residues. This specimen comes from a study of cytomegalovirus exposure and HLA in healthy donors. Study-wide results and limits: Under in vitro conditions, a few CMV-associated chains were confirmed as specific for CMV antigens. Among the sequence variants, a highly shared cluster was likely an artifact of sequencing. In a later analysis, TCR beta V- and J-gene trimming was associated with a missense DCLRE1C variant.

PCR used 60 Vbeta primers and 13 Jbeta primers. Sequencing was performed with immunoSEQ multiplex PCR; in TCRdb, only in-frame clones are kept and a portion is missing. The table shows roughly 170,000 clones, with 70% to 90% occurring only once. Sequenced: PBMCs. The chain is built from TRBV20-1 and TRBJ2-3; D is unclear. The sequence derives from a young woman in good health and CMV-seronegative. CDR3 loop: CSALSTDTQYF. CDR3 DNA sequence: TGCAGTGCTCTGAGCACAGATACGCAGTATTTT.